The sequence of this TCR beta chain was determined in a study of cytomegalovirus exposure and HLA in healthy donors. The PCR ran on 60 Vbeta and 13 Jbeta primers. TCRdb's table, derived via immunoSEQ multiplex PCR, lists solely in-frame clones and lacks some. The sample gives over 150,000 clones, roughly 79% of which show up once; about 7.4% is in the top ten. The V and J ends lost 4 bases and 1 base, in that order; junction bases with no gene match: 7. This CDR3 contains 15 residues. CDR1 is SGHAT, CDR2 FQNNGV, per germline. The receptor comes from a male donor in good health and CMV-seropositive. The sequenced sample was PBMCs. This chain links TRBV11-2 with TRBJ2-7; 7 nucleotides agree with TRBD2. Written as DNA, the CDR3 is TGTGCCAGCAGCTCACTTCCTAGCGGATCCTACGAGCAGTACTTC. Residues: CASSSLPSGSYEQYF.